The 25 T cell receptor beta chains in this list originate from one sample, sequenced in a study of tumor and adjacent non-tumor tissue in lung cancer (dated by TCRdb to the late 2010s). RNA was isolated from bulk, unsorted tissue, and RNA quality was assessed with a NanoDrop ND-1000 and an Agilent 2100. Libraries were constructed by multiplex PCR. TCRdb names Illumina HiSeq 2500 as the instrument used. TCRbeta libraries were built by three rounds of nested PCR using primers (Table S4), following protocols modified from ARM-PCR. The public reads were run again by TCRdb, first through fastp at Q25 and then through MiXCR, and only productive beta chains were kept. CDR3 protein sequences are deduplicated, and each keeps its most common genes and DNA. The sample contains some 93,000 distinct CDR3 sequences, less than 75% of them found a single time. About a sixth of the sample comes from the top ten. Sample: lung tumor tissue. All receptors come from a man in his fifties or sixties with non-small cell lung cancer.

About this clonotype: This could be a read error, since a much larger clone is one nucleotide away. CDR3 protein: CASSYPGNTEAFF. CDR3 bases: TGTGCCAGCAGTTACCCGGGGAACACTGAAGCTTTCTTT. The V call is TRBV6-5, the J call TRBJ1-1; D remains unclear. The germline CDR1 and CDR2 sequences are MNHEY and SVGAGI. V was clipped by 2 bases and J by 1 base, with 5 bases between them. The CDR3 is 13 residues long.

This clonotype was seen only once. The missing conserved phenylalanine or tryptophan at the end of this CDR3 makes a read error likely. The V gene is TRBV6-5, the J gene TRBJ2-2, with 8 bases matching TRBD2. This CDR3 has 17 amino acids. The trim removed 8 bases at V and 5 bases at J, leaving 16 bases unmatched. The germline CDR1 and CDR2 sequences are MNHEY and SVGAGI. CDR3: CASGGGLVGRNTGELFI. As DNA, the CDR3 is TGTGCCAGCGGTGGGGGACTAGTGGGGAGAAATACCGGGGAGCTGTTTATT.

Regarding this clonotype: Compared with germline, one end of the junction differs, possibly owing to a read error. The chain couples TRBV20-1 to TRBJ2-2; D unclear. Germline V lookup: CDR1 DFQATT, CDR2 SNEGSKA (reference sequence). The CDR3 is 11 amino acids. CDR3 in DNA: TGCAGTGCTGGAGACACCGGGGAGCTGTTTTTT. This sequence encodes CSAGDTGELFF.

This clonotype was recorded once. Mismatch with germline at one junction end may stem from a read error. The rearrangement uses TRBV14 and TRBJ1-4; 8 bases are a match to TRBD1. The germline V gene has CDR1 SGHDN and CDR2 FVKESK. CDR3 length: 14 amino acids. In nucleotides, the CDR3 is TGTGCCAGCAGCCTACAGGGGGTAATTGAAAAACTGTTTTTC. This translates into CASSLQGVIEKLFF.

Turning to this clonotype: As the CDR3 is not closed by the conserved phenylalanine or tryptophan, this likely results from a read error. The chain uses TRBV6-2 or TRBV6-3 and TRBJ2-6; perhaps TRBD1 as D (5 bases). Germline V gives CDR1 MNHEY, CDR2 SVGEGT. The length of the CDR3 is 16 residues. CDR3 region: CGSTKGRPSGANVLTL. As DNA, the CDR3 is TGTGGCAGCACCAAGGGGCGTCCCTCTGGGGCCAACGTCCTGACTCTC.

V usage is TRBV29-1 and J usage is TRBJ1-2; D is ambiguous. This CDR3 has 13 residues. From germline, CDR1 is SQVTM and CDR2 ANQGSEA. V was shortened by 3 bases and J by 4 bases, with 12 bases between the two germline ends. The CDR3 loop is CSVEKPDSYGYTF. In nucleotides, the CDR3 is TGCAGCGTTGAGAAACCAGATAGCTATGGCTACACCTTC.

Of note for this clonotype: The missing conserved phenylalanine or tryptophan at the end of this CDR3 makes a read error likely. The V gene is TRBV5-4, the J gene TRBJ2-3; 8 nucleotides agree with TRBD1. Trimming took 5 bases from V and 0 from J; bases not matched to a gene: 8. CDR1 and CDR2 (germline): SGHNT, YYREEE (reference sequence). The CDR3 has 16 amino acids. Here the CDR3 reads CASRQDRVTSTDTQYY. CDR3 DNA: TGTGCCAGCAGACAGGACAGGGTAACTAGCACAGATACGCAGTATTAT.

This clonotype has ten or more counts. The gene calls are TRBV6-2 or TRBV6-3 and TRBJ2-1; no clear D gene. The V gene lost 1 base and the J gene lost 7 bases, with 5 bases spanning the gap. Germline V gene data show CDR1 as MNHEY and CDR2 as SVGEGT. The CDR3 loop spans 12 amino acids. Here the CDR3 reads CASSYWGNEQFF. The CDR3 DNA sequence: TGTGCCAGCAGTTACTGGGGTAATGAGCAGTTCTTC.

A word on this clonotype: Germline is not matched at one junction end, which may reflect a read error. This chain connects TRBV4-1 to TRBJ2-1; TRBD2 aligns across 7 bases. This CDR3 region has 18 residues. CDR1 and CDR2 (germline): MGHRA, YSYEKL. CDR3 DNA: TGCGCCAGCAGTCAAGATTCGGGTTTTAAGCGGGGTTTTGGTGAGCAGTTCTTC. Its protein is CASSQDSGFKRGFGEQFF.

The sample holds a few counts of this clonotype. A read error may explain this, as a much larger clone is one base away. The chain couples TRBV6-2 or TRBV6-3 to TRBJ2-2; a weak D match, TRBD2 (5 bases). Germline values: CDR1 MNHEY, CDR2 SVGEGT. The CDR3 runs to 15 residues. CDR3 nucleotide sequence: TGTGCCAGCAGTTGGGAAGGGCAGAACACCGGGGAGCTGTCTTTT. Translation: CASSWEGQNTGELSF.

V is TRBV20-1 and J is TRBJ1-1; D perhaps matches TRBD1 (5 bases). Germline loops: CDR1 DFQATT, CDR2 SNEGSKA (reference sequence). The CDR3 totals 14 residues. V lost 6 bases, J lost 3 bases, and 17 bases lay in between. In DNA form, the CDR3 reads TGCAGTGCCGCTGGGGTTGGGGGTTACACTGAAGCTTTCTTT. Its protein is CSAAGVGGYTEAFF.

In regard to this clonotype: It is likely a read error, because the conserved phenylalanine at the end of the CDR3 is missing. This chain connects TRBV11-1 to TRBJ1-1; D is unresolved. The CDR3 length is 12 residues. The germline CDR1 and CDR2 sequences are SGHAT and FQDESV (reference sequence). With 10 bases removed from V and 6 bases from J, the gap between germline ends came to 15 bases. CDR3 sequence: CAIKTVGSEAFS. The CDR3, as DNA: TGTGCCATCAAAACAGTGGGCTCTGAAGCTTTCTCT.

About this clonotype itself: This may arise from a read error, as a much more abundant clone is one base away. The CDR3 loop is CATSTRGPPSTDTRYF. CDR3 nucleotides: TGTGCCACCAGTACTAGAGGGCCCCCTAGCACAGATACGCGGTATTTT. This sequence joins TRBV24-1 and TRBJ2-3; a possible D gene is TRBD2 (5 bases). The CDR3 contains 16 residues. Germline loops: CDR1 KGHDR, CDR2 SFDVKD.

With regard to this clonotype: An end of the junction differs from the germline gene, which may be a read error. This chain's CDR3 is CSVRGGAGTGNTEAFF. The CDR3 DNA reads TGCAGTGTTAGAGGGGGAGCCGGGACGGGGAACACTGAAGCTTTCTTT. The rearrangement joins TRBV20-1 to TRBJ1-1; D possibly corresponds to TRBD1 (6 bases). The CDR3 sequence is 16 residues long. In germline, CDR1 is DFQATT, CDR2 SNEGSKA (reference sequence).

Details on this clonotype: The junction departs from the called germline gene at one end, perhaps through a read error. This chain joins TRBV12-3 or TRBV12-4 and TRBJ2-6; perhaps TRBD1 as D (5 bases). The CDR3 sequence is 17 residues long. The CDR3 sequence: CASSPGIPVSGANILTF. The CDR3 DNA sequence: TGTGCCAGCAGTCCTGGGATTCCTGTCTCTGGGGCCAACATCCTGACTTTC.

J is TRBJ2-1 and V is TRBV6-2 or TRBV6-3; either TRBD1 or TRBD2 may supply D (6 bases each). CDR1 MNHEY and CDR2 SVGEGT come from the germline V gene. The CDR3 runs to 17 residues. DNA for the CDR3: TGTCCCGGCAAACCCCCCATCTCCGGGGGCATGTACAATGAGCAGTTCTTC. This encodes CPGKPPISGGMYNEQFF.

A word on this clonotype: A junction boundary mismatches the germline segment, possibly from a read error. This chain uses TRBV6-5 with TRBJ2-3; possibly TRBD2 for D (6 bases). This CDR3 has 13 residues. CDR1 and CDR2 from the germline V gene are MNHEY and SVGAGI. The CDR3 DNA is TGTGTCAGCACCGGACTATGGGATGGTACGCAGTATTTT. Its translation: CVSTGLWDGTQYF.

The table lists this clonotype with many counts. The chain carries TRBV11-2 and TRBJ2-1, with 11 bases that match TRBD1. The V and J ends lost 1 base and 7 bases, in that order; junction bases with no gene match: 9. This CDR3 has 17 residues. CDR1 is SGHAT and CDR2 is FQNNGV in the germline V gene. The DNA of the CDR3 is TGTGCCAGCAGCTTAGTCTTGGGACAGGGGGGTATAAATGAGCAGTTCTTC. It encodes CASSLVLGQGGINEQFF.

This clonotype has more than one count but fewer than ten. A much larger clone differs from this one at a single base, so this may be a read error. The chain is built from TRBV12-3 or TRBV12-4 and TRBJ1-5; D is uncertain. Trimming left V 8 bases short and J 7 bases short, with 9 bases between. The CDR3 contains 11 residues. Here the CDR3 reads CASGLKQPQHF. The CDR3 DNA reads as TGTGCCAGCGGGCTCAAACAGCCCCAGCATTTT.

On this clonotype: Relative to the germline gene, one junction end is altered; a read error may explain this. The chain couples TRBV5-1 to TRBJ2-1; the match to TRBD1 covers 7 bases. The V gene's germline CDR1 is SGHRS and CDR2 YFSETQ. CDR3 length equals 16 residues. This CDR3 reads CTSSLIAGTVNNEQFF. In nucleotides, the CDR3 is TGCACCAGCAGCTTGATCGCAGGGACAGTCAACAATGAGCAGTTCTTC.

This clonotype was seen a few times. This may arise from a read error, as a much more abundant clone is one base away. This chain connects TRBV4-2 to TRBJ2-1, with 13 bases aligning to TRBD2. This CDR3 has 18 amino acids. The germline gives CDR1 LGHNA, CDR2 YNFKEQ. The CDR3 loop reads CASSQESPTSGRANEQLF. The CDR3 bases are TGTGCCAGCAGCCAAGAGAGCCCCACTAGCGGGAGGGCCAATGAGCAGCTCTTC.

Remarks on this clonotype: This could be a read error, since a much larger clone is one nucleotide away. V is TRBV28 and J is TRBJ2-1; 9 bases align to TRBD2. Germline CDR1 reads MDHEN; CDR2 reads SYDVKM. The CDR3 runs 15 residues. Here the CDR3 DNA reads TGTACCAGCAGACCTAGCGGGGCAACGTACAATGAGCAGTTCTTC. Translated: CTSRPSGATYNEQFF.

The chain carries TRBV18 and TRBJ1-1; D possibly corresponds to TRBD1 (5 bases). The CDR3 consists of 16 residues. V gave up 10 bases and J gave up 2 bases, with 23 bases separating them. Germline V CDR1 and CDR2: KGHSH, LQKENI. The CDR3 coding sequence is TGTGCCACCAGCAGAGCCACCCCCGACAGCAACACTGAAGCTTTCTTT. It codes for CATSRATPDSNTEAFF.

This clonotype appeared many times. The chain couples TRBV20-1 to TRBJ1-1; 9 bases align to TRBD1. This CDR3 contains 16 residues. Trimming took 0 bases from V and 5 from J; bases not matched to a gene: 10. CDR1 DFQATT and CDR2 SNEGSKA come from the germline V gene (reference sequence). CDR3 bases: TGCAGTGCTAGAGACGCGGCACAGGGGGCGCATACTGAAGCTTTCTTT. Amino acid sequence: CSARDAAQGAHTEAFF.

On this clonotype itself: At one end the junction does not follow the germline gene, possibly because of a read error. CDR3 in DNA: TGTGCCAGCTCCGACAGGGTGAATCAGCCCCAGCATTTC. Translating it yields CASSDRVNQPQHF. The chain uses TRBV7-9 and TRBJ1-5; 7 positions agree with TRBD1. Germline CDR1 and CDR2: SEHNR and FQNEAQ (reference sequence). The CDR3 consists of 13 residues.